Detailed here is one T cell receptor beta chain. The antigen is not known. In germline, CDR1 is SNHLY, CDR2 FYNNEI. Trimming shortened V by 6 bases and J by 5 bases, and 16 bases separated the two germline ends. The CDR3 loop spans 14 amino acids. These data originate in a study of CD8+CD57+ T cells in acquired aplastic anemia. General observations from the study: The number of CD8+ CDR3 sequences shared by patients and controls was approximately 31.

Patients picked for sequencing had shown CD8+CD57+ cell expansion detected by flow cytometry. Genomic DNA, the template, was used for profiling of the TCR beta VDJ and CDR3. TCRdb called the reads again in MiXCR, with one record for every CDR3 protein. The sample carries about 220,000 distinct CDR3 sequences, around 46% recorded once. The material sequenced was sorted CD4+, CD8+, or CD8+CD57+ T cells (not recorded which) from PBMCs. The chain is built from TRBV2 and TRBJ1-2; D may be TRBD1 (6 bases). This clonotype was sampled from a human donor with aplastic anemia. The CDR3 nucleotides read TGTGCCAGCAGAGAGGGGGGATCAGTATATGGCTACACCTTC. Protein sequence: CASREGGSVYGYTF.